This TCR beta chain is from a study of cytomegalovirus exposure and HLA in healthy donors. Study-wide results and caveats: Immune exposure information comprised only CMV serostatus. Cytomegalovirus-associated status was assigned to some 180 TCR beta chains.

As for this clone: Its antigen is unknown.

The PCR made use of 60 Vbeta and 13 Jbeta primers. Data came from immunoSEQ multiplex PCR; TCRdb stores just in-frame clones and leaves some out. Its clone listing holds more than 200,000 clones. Between the trimmed V and J ends, which lost 1 base and 5 bases, there was a span of 18 bases. The CDR3 is 15 amino acids. Germline loops: CDR1 SQVTM, CDR2 ANQGSEA. Sequenced input: PBMCs. The chain has TRBV29-1 and TRBJ2-7, with D perhaps matching TRBD2 (5 bases). The receptor's source is a young woman in good health and CMV-seropositive. The CDR3 loop is CSVEGGALGVDEQYF. CDR3 coding DNA: TGCAGCGTTGAAGGGGGAGCGTTGGGAGTGGACGAGCAGTACTTC.